This record covers a single TCR beta chain. The clone's antigen remains unknown. Base qualities are missing; no much larger clone stands one base away. The data were obtained in a study of CD8+ T cells in alopecia areata (dated by TCRdb to between 2018 and 2020). About the study as a whole: The study used high-throughput TCRbeta sequencing to examine T cell clonal expansion in alopecia areata, in both the C3H/HeJ mouse model and human patients. Clonality in the scalp was compared among normal scalp (n=4), patchy alopecia areata scalp (n=8), and alopecia totalis/universalis scalp (n=8). In humans, TCRbeta sequencing was performed on scalp tissue and on sorted CD4+ and CD8+ peripheral blood T cells from healthy controls and from patients with patchy or totalis/universalis alopecia areata. RNA was extracted with the PAXgene miRNA kit for fixed scalp, the miRNeasy kit for PBMCs, and the RNeasy kit for mouse skin. TCRbeta CDR3 regions were amplified by immunoSEQ multiplex PCR with 35 Vbeta forward and 13 Jbeta reverse primers.

The library came from the immunoSEQ multiplex PCR assay. For TCR sequencing, RNA was extracted from every sample and reverse transcribed into cDNA to serve as template. First-strand cDNA was synthesized using SuperScript III with a 2:1 mix of oligo-dT and random hexamers. A synthetic immune receptor repertoire was used to gauge amplification bias, and whatever bias remained was removed computationally. Under the source paper's analysis protocol: Raw reads were preprocessed to remove errors, and CDR3 was defined according to IMGT conventions as the region from the conserved cysteine to phenylalanine. Clonality was calculated as 1 minus Shannon entropy normalized by log2 of the number of productive unique TCRs. Scalp TCRbeta sequences were cross-referenced with sorted blood CD4 and CD8 repertoires so that the CD4 or CD8 identity of scalp clones could be inferred. TCRdb carries this immuneACCESS record with in-frame sequences only. Its versions omit some clonotypes, under half of them owing to an unresolved V gene in the studies checked, with the rest unexplained. V, J and clone size reflect that table, while D and trimming were determined from the DNA. For this sample the table gives around 190,000 clones, of which approximately 60% were detected only once. Roughly 5.3% of the sample is held by the ten biggest clonotypes.

Points the paper makes about the study in general: Higher clonality and more expanded CD8+ clones were observed in lesional scalp than in normal scalp, particularly in alopecia totalis/universalis, a finding suggestive of antigenic drive. Scalp TCR repertoire analysis is complicated because resident alphabeta T cells in normal human skin are also sequenced, whereas mouse skin is dominated by gammadelta T cells. Shared TCR sequences between patients were less evident than in mice, which may be partly attributable to HLA diversity in the patient population.

After PBMCs were isolated by density centrifugation and stained for CD3, CD4 and CD8, a FACSAria was used to sort CD4+ and CD8+ T cells. Unaffected controls provided scalp biopsies and blood samples. The cysteine opens and the phenylalanine closes a CDR3 of 14 amino acids. Of the read, only the CDR3 DNA is kept; its 42 bases are in frame from base 1. The germline ends are 12 bases apart after V is trimmed by 1 base and J by 5 bases. The germline V gene yields SGDLS for CDR1 and YYNGEE for CDR2. The TCR originated in a human donor in good health. The sequenced sample was CD8+ T cells sorted from blood. The rearrangement joined TRBV9 to TRBJ1-2; a confident D gene designation cannot be given. The bases read TGTGCCAGCAGCGTATCGGGCAAAGATTATGGCTACACCTTC. This translates into CASSVSGKDYGYTF.